This TCR beta chain was captured by sequencing in a study of T-cell memory formation after mild COVID-19. Study-level background: TCR clusters were mostly confined to one donor each. Findings and limits, study-wide: Largely, contracting CD4+ clones fell within CM and EM, and contracting CD8+ clones within EMRA.

TCRdb re-called the 5' RACE reads with MiXCR, one entry per CDR3 protein. The repertoire holds about half a million distinct CDR3 sequences, with 18% as singletons. Unmatched junction bases numbered 6, after V lost 2 bases and J lost 4 bases. CDR3 size: 15 residues. About this clonotype: The antigen is undetermined.

Sequencing was performed on PBMCs or a T cell subset sorted from them (not recorded which). The chain links TRBV12-3 or TRBV12-4 to TRBJ2-3, with 7 bases matching TRBD2. The sequence was collected from an adult woman who had mild COVID-19 (a few samples of this study predate the infection). Cell type and time point are not known. The CDR3 protein is CASSLNREVSDTQYF. Written as DNA, the CDR3 is TGTGCCAGCAGTTTAAATCGGGAGGTCTCAGATACGCAGTATTTT.